These 29 T cell receptor beta chains share one sample of origin, sequenced in a study of T cell clonality in common variable immunodeficiency. Study-level points and caveats: Reportedly, TCR beta sequences from common variable immunodeficiency showed fewer deletions and N-nucleotide insertions.

Antigens of these TCRs are unknown. Sequenced by immunoSEQ multiplex PCR; TCRdb stores in-frame clones only, minus some. Observed in the sample are about 26,000 clones, none of them singletons. Sequencing used peripheral blood mononuclear cells. The source is a human donor with common variable immunodeficiency.

This clone was observed at least ten times. CDR3 DNA (partial): TGTGCCAGCAGTGAGGCTAGCGGTTACACAGATACG. Translating it yields CASSEASGYTDT. In full, the CDR3 reads CASSEASGYTDTQYF. The V call is TRBV2, the J call TRBJ2-3; 7 bases are a match to TRBD2. Read sequence stops 3 residues before the CDR3 end, and the germline J gene provides the missing end. With 3 bases clipped from V and 2 bases from J, the junction kept 5 bases outside the gene matches. The germline CDR1 and CDR2 sequences are SNHLY and FYNNEI. This CDR3 contains 15 residues.

This clone was detected a few times. Sequencing ends 3 residues short of the CDR3 end; the germline J gene provides the rest. The J gene is TRBJ2-3, the V gene TRBV7-8; 8 nucleotides agree with TRBD2. This CDR3 spans 16 amino acids. V lost 0 bases and J lost 4; bases outside the gene matches: 6. Germline-derived CDR1 and CDR2 are SGHVS and FQNEAQ. Here the CDR3 reads CASSLAGLVSSDTQYF. Incomplete CDR3 DNA: TGTGCCAGCAGCTTAGCGGGACTAGTTTCTTCAGATACG.

There are many counts of this clone. The CDR3 extends 3 residues past the end of the read, so its final part is completed from the germline J gene. This chain connects TRBV5-1 to TRBJ1-2; D may be TRBD1 (6 bases). With 0 bases removed from V and 2 bases from J, the gap between germline ends came to 11 bases. The CDR3 consists of 15 residues. Germline V gene lookup returns CDR1 SGHRS and CDR2 YFSETQ. This chain's CDR3 is CASSLGGQLNYGYTF. The CDR3 bases that were read are TGCGCCAGCAGCTTGGGAGGACAGCTGAACTATGGC. The full variable domain, in which reference TRBV5-1 and TRBJ1-2 provide the parts outside the CDR3, is KAGVTQTPRYLIKTRGQQVTLSCSPISGHRSVSWYQQTPGQGLQFLFEYFSETQRNKGNFPGRFSGRQFSNSRSEMNVSTLELGDSALYLCASSLGGQLNYGYTFGSGTRLTVV.

This clone was detected ten times or more. The DNA ends 3 residues before the CDR3 does, and the rest of the CDR3 is filled in from the germline J gene. V gene TRBV30 combines with J gene TRBJ2-5, with 11 nucleotides matching TRBD2. The CDR3 length is 16 residues. The V gene's germline CDR1 is GTSNPN and CDR2 SVGIG (reference sequence). The V segment lost 0 bases and the J segment 5 bases; nucleotides outside the gene matches: 8. This chain's CDR3 is CAWSVKLAGALETQYF. Partial CDR3 DNA: TGTGCCTGGAGTGTGAAACTAGCGGGAGCTCTGGAGACC.

This clone has only a few counts. The observed sequence ends 3 residues before the CDR3 terminus, with the missing tail filled in from the germline J gene. This chain uses TRBV7-6 with TRBJ2-7, with 12 positions matching TRBD2. The V gene end was trimmed by 3 bases and the J gene end by 6 bases; junction bases not matched to a gene: 6. The germline CDR1 and CDR2 sequences are SGHVS and FNYEAQ. This CDR3 is 15 amino acids long. The CDR3 sequence is CASSLLAGGPGEQYF. Partial CDR3 DNA: TGTGCCAGCAGCTTGCTAGCGGGAGGGCCGGGCGAG.

This clone was counted between two and nine times. The read falls 3 residues short of the CDR3 end, and the missing part is taken from the germline J gene. The chain uses TRBV5-1 and TRBJ2-7, with 8 bases aligning to TRBD1. The CDR3 has 16 residues. Germline values: CDR1 SGHRS, CDR2 YFSETQ. Trimming removed 1 base from V and 2 bases from J; junction bases left unmatched: 8. CDR3 bases read: TGCGCCAGCAGCTTGTTCGGGACAGGCCCTCCCTACGAG. Protein sequence: CASSLFGTGPPYE. The whole CDR3 protein reads CASSLFGTGPPYEQYF.

This clone was recorded many times. The read finishes 3 residues shy of the CDR3 end, and the germline J gene is used to complete it. The chain carries TRBV11-3 and TRBJ2-1; weak D call: TRBD1 (6 bases). Trimming cost V 4 bases and J 5 bases, with 12 bases left between them. The CDR3 length is 14 residues. CDR1 and CDR2 from the germline V gene are SGHNT and YENEEA. The sequenced CDR3 bases are TGTGCCAGCAGCTCAAAGGCAGGGGACAATGAG. Translation: CASSSKAGDNE. The CDR3 in full is CASSSKAGDNEQFF.

Ten or more counts support this clone. The read ends 3 residues before the CDR3 terminus; that terminus is restored from the germline J gene. The chain employs TRBV19 and TRBJ2-7, with TRBD2 matching over 7 bases. CDR1 and CDR2 from the germline V gene are LNHDA and SQIVND (reference sequence). The ends lost 3 bases at V and 4 bases at J; junction bases unmatched: 6. CDR3 size: 14 residues. The CDR3 protein is CASSIGGSRYEQYF. CDR3 bases read: TGTGCCAGTAGTATTGGCGGGAGTCGGTACGAG.

This clone has only a few counts. CDR3 DNA (partial): TGTGCCAGCAGCTCAGGACAGGGCCGTTCACCC. Translating it yields CASSSGQGRSP. The entire CDR3 is CASSSGQGRSPLHF. The V gene is TRBV7-3, the J gene TRBJ1-6, with 8 positions matching TRBD1. Read coverage stops 3 residues before the CDR3 terminus; the germline J gene supplies the remainder. The CDR3 totals 14 residues. Germline assignment: CDR1 SGHTA and CDR2 FQGTGA. Trimming at V came to 4 bases and at J to 9 bases, leaving 5 bases not matched to a gene.

This clone came up many times. Germline is not matched at one junction end, which may reflect a read error. The read stops 3 residues short of the end of the CDR3; the missing end is completed from the germline J gene. The J gene is TRBJ2-1, the V gene TRBV4-2, with 14 bases that match TRBD2. Germline lookup yields CDR1 LGHNA and CDR2 YNFKEQ. This CDR3 comprises 17 residues. The sequenced part of the CDR3 DNA is TGCGCCAGCAGTCCTGGACTAGCGGGGGGTCCTTACAATGAG. Residues: CASSPGLAGGPYNE. The whole CDR3 reads CASSPGLAGGPYNEQFF.

As concerns this clone: Read sequence stops 3 residues before the CDR3 end, and the germline J gene provides the missing end. The rearrangement links TRBV11-2 to TRBJ1-3, with no clear D. Germline V gene sequence: CDR1 SGHAT, CDR2 FQNNGV. V lost 3 bases to trimming and J lost 0 bases, with 9 bases between them. This CDR3 contains 15 residues. The CDR3 loop is CASSLSSGSGNTIYF. CDR3 bases read: TGTGCCAGCAGCTTGAGTTCGGGCTCTGGAAACACC.

Many counts were recorded for this clone. Sequencing ends 3 residues short of the CDR3 end; the germline J gene provides the rest. This rearrangement joins TRBV18 to TRBJ1-3; D is uncertain. Germline loops: CDR1 KGHSH, CDR2 LQKENI. V lost 1 base and J 2 bases, leaving 9 bases between the germline ends. The CDR3 consists of 15 residues. CDR3 region: CASSPLQRTGNTIYF. The CDR3 DNA, read in part, is TGTGCCAGCTCACCACTTCAGAGAACTGGAAACACC.

This clone has a count of ten or more. The observed sequence ends 3 residues before the CDR3 terminus, with the missing tail filled in from the germline J gene. V usage is TRBV7-2 and J usage is TRBJ2-3; tentatively, D is TRBD2 (6 bases). Trimming took 5 bases from V and 0 from J, leaving 12 bases between them. In germline, CDR1 is SGHTA, CDR2 FQGNSA. This CDR3 spans 15 amino acids. CDR3 DNA (partial): TGTGCCAGCAGCGTTAGCGGCGCTAGCACAGATACG. Amino acids: CASSVSGASTDT. The full-length CDR3 reads as CASSVSGASTDTQYF.

Sample share makes this clone medium-sized. The read ends 3 residues shy of where the CDR3 ends; the end is completed using the germline J gene. V is TRBV5-1 and J is TRBJ2-7, with D possibly TRBD1 on 5 matching bases. Trimming removed 3 bases from V and 5 bases from J, with 6 bases in between. The length of the CDR3 is 11 residues. Germline assignment: CDR1 SGHRS and CDR2 YFSETQ. CDR3 amino acids: CASSSQDEQYF. Incomplete CDR3 DNA: TGCGCCAGCAGCTCACAGGACGAG.

This clone was counted many times. The CDR3 end falls 3 residues outside the read, so it is completed with the germline J gene. This chain joins TRBV5-1 and TRBJ2-3; 7 positions agree with TRBD1. The V and J ends lost 3 bases and 1 base, in that order; junction bases with no gene match: 5. The germline gives CDR1 SGHRS, CDR2 YFSETQ. The CDR3 runs 15 residues. The CDR3 region is CASSSLTGGTDTQYF. The CDR3 DNA, read in part, is TGCGCCAGCAGCTCACTTACAGGGGGCACAGATACG. Filled out from reference TRBV5-1 and TRBJ2-3, the complete variable domain reads KAGVTQTPRYLIKTRGQQVTLSCSPISGHRSVSWYQQTPGQGLQFLFEYFSETQRNKGNFPGRFSGRQFSNSRSEMNVSTLELGDSALYLCASSSLTGGTDTQYFGPGTRLTVL.

Points on this clone: The CDR3 extends 3 residues past the end of the read, so its final part is completed from the germline J gene. V and J are TRBV30 and TRBJ1-1; 8 bases line up with TRBD1. Germline lookup yields CDR1 GTSNPN and CDR2 SVGIG (reference sequence). CDR3 length equals 15 residues. CDR3 amino acids: CAWKMSGRGPLGAFF. CDR3 DNA, as far as it was read: TGTGCCTGGAAGATGTCGGGCAGGGGGCCTTTGGGG.

This clone was picked up many times. The read ends 3 residues shy of where the CDR3 ends; the end is completed using the germline J gene. The chain recombines TRBV11-2 with TRBJ2-7; D may be TRBD1 (6 bases). The CDR3 has 15 amino acids. CDR1 and CDR2 from the germline V gene are SGHAT and FQNNGV. The germline V and J ends were trimmed by 2 bases and 2 bases, with 13 bases remaining between them. The CDR3 bases that were read are TGTGCCAGCAGCTTAATTTCGGGACACCCCTACGAG. Translated: CASSLISGHPYE. The full-length CDR3 reads as CASSLISGHPYEQYF.

This clone has ten or more counts. Read data end 3 residues before the CDR3 end; the end is taken from the germline J gene. This sequence joins TRBV7-2 and TRBJ2-7, with TRBD1 identical over 12 bases. The CDR3 consists of 16 residues. Germline V gene sequence: CDR1 SGHTA, CDR2 FQGNSA. Germline trimming cut 0 bases from V and 4 bases from J; bases unmatched to any gene: 4. CDR3 loop: CASSLAGTGGAYEQYF. CDR3 DNA, as far as it was read: TGTGCCAGCAGCTTAGCCGGGACAGGGGGCGCGTACGAG.

This clone was picked up a small number of times. The read is 3 residues too short to cover the CDR3 end, so that end is filled in from the germline J gene. The chain joins TRBV19 to TRBJ2-7; the match to TRBD2 covers 12 bases. The CDR3 loop spans 15 amino acids. Germline CDR1 LNHDA, CDR2 SQIVND (reference sequence). Trimming at V came to 7 bases and at J to 5 bases, leaving 9 bases not matched to a gene. CDR3: CASTDSGLAGNEQYF. The CDR3 DNA, read in part, is TGTGCCAGTACTGATTCCGGACTAGCGGGAAACGAG.

This clone was seen more than once but under ten times. The sequenced fragment ends 3 residues before the CDR3 boundary, so the rest is inferred from the germline J gene. The chain recombines TRBV7-6 with TRBJ1-1; D is perhaps TRBD1 (6 bases). The germline CDR1 and CDR2 sequences are SGHVS and FNYEAQ. The CDR3 runs 14 residues. V shed 5 bases and J shed 5 bases, with 15 bases lying between them. The CDR3 bases that were read are TGTGCCAGCAGCCCAGGGGATACGCGGACTGAA. As protein: CASSPGDTRTE. The entire CDR3 protein reads CASSPGDTRTEAFF.

This clone was counted a few times. Read sequence stops 3 residues before the CDR3 end, and the germline J gene provides the missing end. The J gene is TRBJ2-2, the V gene TRBV6-2 or TRBV6-3; D perhaps matches TRBD1 (5 bases). Trimming removed 2 bases from V and 4 bases from J, with 14 bases in between. The germline V gene encodes CDR1 MNHEY and CDR2 SVGEGT. This CDR3 has 16 residues. The sequenced CDR3 bases are TGTGCCAGCAGTTACGGGGCAGGAAAGGTCACCGGGGAG. Its translation is CASSYGAGKVTGE. The full CDR3 protein reads CASSYGAGKVTGELFF.

The sample holds many counts of this clone. Coverage ceases 3 residues before the CDR3 finishes, and the germline J gene fills in the end. The rearrangement uses TRBV7-2 and TRBJ2-2; no reliable D call. The CDR3 is 11 residues long. Trimming removed 7 bases from V and 6 bases from J, with 6 bases in between. Germline-derived CDR1 and CDR2 are SGHTA and FQGNSA. CDR3 region: CASILAGELFF. The CDR3 DNA, read in part, is TGTGCCAGCATCCTTGCCGGGGAG.

CDR3 loop: CASTYQWGGYQPQHF. CDR3 bases read: TGTGCCAGTACCTACCAGTGGGGGGGGTATCAGCCC. The V and J genes are TRBV19 and TRBJ1-5, with TRBD1 as a possible D gene (5 bases). The sequence runs out 3 residues before the end of the CDR3; the remainder is reconstructed from the germline J gene. Trimming took 7 bases from V and 5 from J, leaving 18 bases between them. The germline CDR1 and CDR2 sequences are LNHDA and SQIVND (reference sequence). This CDR3 spans 15 amino acids. Based on the CDR3 plus reference TRBV19 and TRBJ1-5, the full variable domain is DGGITQSPKYLFRKEGQNVTLSCEQNLNHDAMYWYRQDPGQGLRLIYYSQIVNDFQKGDIAEGYSVSREKKESFPLTVTSAQKNPTAFYLCASTYQWGGYQPQHFGDGTRLSIL.

This clone was detected ten times or more. The read ends 3 residues before the CDR3 terminus; that terminus is restored from the germline J gene. The chain uses TRBV10-3 and TRBJ2-3; D perhaps matches TRBD1 (5 bases). There are 14 residues in the CDR3. The V end was cut by 9 bases, the J end by 0 bases, with 13 bases between. Looked up from germline, CDR1 is ENHRY and CDR2 is SYGVKD. The covered CDR3 bases are TGTGCCATGACCCGTGACAGAAGCACAGATACG. This sequence encodes CAMTRDRSTDT. The whole CDR3 reads CAMTRDRSTDTQYF.

There are many counts of this clone. Partial CDR3 DNA: TGTGCCAGCAGTCCCGATGGGGGGGCGCAGGACGAG. Translated: CASSPDGGAQDE. The CDR3, in full, reads CASSPDGGAQDEQYF. The chain is built from TRBV12-3 or TRBV12-4 and TRBJ2-7; possibly TRBD2 for D (7 bases). Read sequence stops 3 residues before the CDR3 end, and the germline J gene provides the missing end. The germline V and J ends were trimmed by 5 bases and 5 bases, with 19 bases remaining between them. The CDR3 consists of 15 residues.

This clone has more than one count but fewer than ten. The CDR3 end lies 3 residues beyond the end of the read and is filled in from the germline J gene. The chain recombines TRBV6-2 or TRBV6-3 with TRBJ2-7, with 12 nucleotides matching TRBD2. V trimming: 5 bases; J trimming: 2 bases; junction bases outside the gene matches: 7. The CDR3 sequence is 16 residues long. The V gene's germline CDR1 is MNHEY and CDR2 SVGEGT. The CDR3 bases that were read are TGTGCCAGCAGTGACCAGACTAGCGGGGGAACCTACGAG. Protein product: CASSDQTSGGTYE. The full-length CDR3 reads as CASSDQTSGGTYEQYF.

This clone was detected ten times or more. The read terminates 3 residues ahead of where the CDR3 ends, so the germline J gene completes it. The V gene is TRBV7-9, the J gene TRBJ1-2, with 7 nucleotides matching TRBD1. Germline CDR1 reads SEHNR; CDR2 reads FQNEAQ (reference sequence). The CDR3 is 15 residues long. The ends lost 1 base at V and 7 bases at J; junction bases unmatched: 9. CDR3 bases read: TGTGCCAGCAGCTTAGTGGTGACAGGGATACGTGGC. This encodes CASSLVVTGIRG. The whole CDR3 protein is CASSLVVTGIRGYTF.

As to this clone: Sequencing ends 3 residues short of the CDR3 end; the germline J gene provides the rest. This rearrangement joins TRBV5-1 to TRBJ2-1, with D unresolved. The CDR3 is 14 residues long. Trimming took 3 bases from V and 3 from J, leaving 10 bases between them. Germline V CDR1 and CDR2: SGHRS, YFSETQ. CDR3 DNA (partial): TGCGCCAGCAGCTCACGAGCTAGCTACAATGAG. Its translation: CASSSRASYNE. The whole CDR3 is CASSSRASYNEQFF.

Notes on this clone: The read gets to within 3 residues of the CDR3 end, and the germline J gene fills in the rest. The V and J genes are TRBV7-2 and TRBJ1-1; D unclear. Per germline, CDR1 SGHTA and CDR2 FQGNSA. V dropped 4 bases and J dropped 5 bases, with 11 bases sitting between them. The CDR3 contains 13 residues. The part of the CDR3 DNA that was read is TGTGCCAGCAGCTCGGGCACGGGGACTGAA. It specifies CASSSGTGTE. The full CDR3 protein is CASSSGTGTEAFF.